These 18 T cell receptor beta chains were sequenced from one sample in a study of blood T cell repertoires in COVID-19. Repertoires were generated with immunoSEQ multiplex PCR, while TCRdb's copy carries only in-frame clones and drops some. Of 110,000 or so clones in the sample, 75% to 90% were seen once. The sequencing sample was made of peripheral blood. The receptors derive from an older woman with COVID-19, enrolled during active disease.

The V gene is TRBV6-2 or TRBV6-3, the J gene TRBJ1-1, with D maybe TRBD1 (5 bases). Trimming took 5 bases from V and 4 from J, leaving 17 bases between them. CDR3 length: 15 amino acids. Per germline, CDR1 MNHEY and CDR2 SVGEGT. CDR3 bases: TGTGCCAGCAGTCCCCAGGGTAGAGGCGGCACTGAAGCTTTCTTT. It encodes CASSPQGRGGTEAFF.

CDR3 nucleotides: TGCGCCAGCAGCCAAGATGCTGACAGCCTTGGTGGTGAGCAGTTCTTC. It translates to CASSQDADSLGGEQFF. The chain carries TRBV4-1 and TRBJ2-1; D is possibly TRBD1 (5 bases). This CDR3 region has 16 residues. Trimming cost V 0 bases and J 9 bases, with 18 bases left between them. Germline V gene lookup returns CDR1 MGHRA and CDR2 YSYEKL.

CDR3 sequence (DNA): TGTGCCAGCATATTTGGCGGGGGTGAAAAACTGTTTTTT. This translates into CASIFGGGEKLFF. The chain has TRBV6-5 and TRBJ1-4, with D perhaps matching TRBD1 (5 bases). The germline V gene encodes CDR1 MNHEY and CDR2 SVGAGI. V lost 7 bases and J lost 7, with 13 bases in between. The CDR3 consists of 13 residues.

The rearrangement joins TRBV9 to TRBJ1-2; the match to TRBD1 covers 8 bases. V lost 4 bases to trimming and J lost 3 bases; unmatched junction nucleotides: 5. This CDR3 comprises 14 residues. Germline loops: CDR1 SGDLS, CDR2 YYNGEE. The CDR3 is CASSPQGVDYGYTF. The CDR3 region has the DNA TGTGCCAGCAGCCCACAGGGGGTCGACTATGGCTACACCTTC.

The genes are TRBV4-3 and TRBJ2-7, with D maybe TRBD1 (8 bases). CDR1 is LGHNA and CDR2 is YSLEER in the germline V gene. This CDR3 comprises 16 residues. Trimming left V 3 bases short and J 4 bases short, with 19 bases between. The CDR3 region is CASSQLDRGGTYEQYF. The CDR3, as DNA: TGCGCCAGCAGCCAGCTTGACAGGGGAGGGACGTACGAGCAGTACTTC.

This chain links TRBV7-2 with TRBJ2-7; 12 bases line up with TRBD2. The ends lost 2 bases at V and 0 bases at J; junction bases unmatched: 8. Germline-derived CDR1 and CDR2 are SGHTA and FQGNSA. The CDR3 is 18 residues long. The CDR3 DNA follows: TGTGCCAGCAGCTTAAGCGCTAGCGGGGGGGCTATCTCCTACGAGCAGTACTTC. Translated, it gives CASSLSASGGAISYEQYF. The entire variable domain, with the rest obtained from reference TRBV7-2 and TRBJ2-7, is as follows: GAGVSQSPSNKVTEKGKDVELRCDPISGHTALYWYRQSLGQGLEFLIYFQGNSAPDKSGLPSDRFSAERTGGSVSTLTIQRTQQEDSAVYLCASSLSASGGAISYEQYFGPGTRLTVT.

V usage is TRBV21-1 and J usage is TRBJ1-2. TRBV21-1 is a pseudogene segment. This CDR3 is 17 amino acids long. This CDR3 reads CASSKVEEAYLNYGYTF. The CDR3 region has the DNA TGTGCCAGCAGCAAGGTAGAAGAGGCCTACTTAAACTATGGCTACACCTTC.

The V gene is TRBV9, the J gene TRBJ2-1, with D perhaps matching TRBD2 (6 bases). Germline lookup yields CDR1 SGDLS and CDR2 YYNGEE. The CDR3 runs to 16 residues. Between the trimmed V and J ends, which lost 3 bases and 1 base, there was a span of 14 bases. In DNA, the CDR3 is TGTGCCAGCAGCGGGGACTGGAGGCTGTCCTACAATGAGCAGTTCTTC. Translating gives CASSGDWRLSYNEQFF.

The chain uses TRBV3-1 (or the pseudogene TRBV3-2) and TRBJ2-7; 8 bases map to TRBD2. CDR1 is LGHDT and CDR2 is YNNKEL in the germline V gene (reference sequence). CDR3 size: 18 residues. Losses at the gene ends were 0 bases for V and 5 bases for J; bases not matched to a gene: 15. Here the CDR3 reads CASSQENPAAGGMNEQYF. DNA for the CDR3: TGTGCCAGCAGCCAAGAAAACCCGGCGGCGGGGGGAATGAACGAGCAGTACTTC.

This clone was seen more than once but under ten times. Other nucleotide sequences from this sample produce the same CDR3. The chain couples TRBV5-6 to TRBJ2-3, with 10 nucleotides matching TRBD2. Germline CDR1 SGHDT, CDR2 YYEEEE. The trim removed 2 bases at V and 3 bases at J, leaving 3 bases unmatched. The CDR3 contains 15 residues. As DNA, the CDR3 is TGTGCCAGCAGCTTATTAGCGGGGGGAACAGATACGCAGTATTTT. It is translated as CASSLLAGGTDTQYF.

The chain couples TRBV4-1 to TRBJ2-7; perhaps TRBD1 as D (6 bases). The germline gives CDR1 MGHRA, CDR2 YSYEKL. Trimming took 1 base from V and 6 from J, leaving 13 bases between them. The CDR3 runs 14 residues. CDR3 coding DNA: TGCGCCAGCAGCCAAGGGGTGGACAGCCCCGAGCAGTACTTC. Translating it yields CASSQGVDSPEQYF.

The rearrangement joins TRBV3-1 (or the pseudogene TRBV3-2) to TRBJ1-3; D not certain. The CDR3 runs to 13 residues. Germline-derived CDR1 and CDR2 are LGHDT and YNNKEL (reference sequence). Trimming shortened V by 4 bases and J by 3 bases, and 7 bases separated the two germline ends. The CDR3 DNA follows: TGTGCCAGCAGCCTCAGCGGTGGAAACACCATATATTTT. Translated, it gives CASSLSGGNTIYF.

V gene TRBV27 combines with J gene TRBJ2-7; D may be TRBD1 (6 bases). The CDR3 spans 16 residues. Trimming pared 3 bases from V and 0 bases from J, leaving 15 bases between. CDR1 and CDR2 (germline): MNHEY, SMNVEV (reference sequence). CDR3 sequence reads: CASSFRDRPNSYEQYF. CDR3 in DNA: TGTGCCAGCAGTTTCCGCGACAGGCCTAACTCCTACGAGCAGTACTTC.

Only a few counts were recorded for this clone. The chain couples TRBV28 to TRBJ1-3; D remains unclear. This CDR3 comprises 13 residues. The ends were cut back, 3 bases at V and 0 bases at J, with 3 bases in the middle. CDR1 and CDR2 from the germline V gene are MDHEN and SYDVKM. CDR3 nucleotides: TGTGCCAGCAGTTTCAGCTCTGGAAACACCATATATTTT. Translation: CASSFSSGNTIYF.

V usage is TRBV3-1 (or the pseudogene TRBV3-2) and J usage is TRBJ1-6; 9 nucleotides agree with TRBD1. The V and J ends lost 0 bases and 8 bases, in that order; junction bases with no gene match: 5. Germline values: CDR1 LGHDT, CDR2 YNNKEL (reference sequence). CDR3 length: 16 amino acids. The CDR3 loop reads CASSQDRDRAYSPLHF. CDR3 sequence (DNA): TGTGCCAGCAGCCAAGATCGGGACAGGGCTTATTCACCCCTCCACTTT.

The CDR3 DNA reads TGTGCTAGTGCCCCTGACAGACACTATGGCTACACCTTC. It encodes CASAPDRHYGYTF. The chain links TRBV12-5 to TRBJ1-2; D is perhaps TRBD1 (5 bases). This CDR3 is built from 13 residues. Trimming cost V 7 bases and J 3 bases, with 12 bases left between them. The germline V gene has CDR1 LGHNT and CDR2 FRNRAP.

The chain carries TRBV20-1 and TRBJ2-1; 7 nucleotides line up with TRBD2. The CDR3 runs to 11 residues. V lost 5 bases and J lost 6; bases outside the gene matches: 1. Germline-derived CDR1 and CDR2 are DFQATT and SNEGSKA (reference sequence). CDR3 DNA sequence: TGCAGTGCTGAGCGGGGCAATGAGCAGTTCTTC. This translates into CSAERGNEQFF.

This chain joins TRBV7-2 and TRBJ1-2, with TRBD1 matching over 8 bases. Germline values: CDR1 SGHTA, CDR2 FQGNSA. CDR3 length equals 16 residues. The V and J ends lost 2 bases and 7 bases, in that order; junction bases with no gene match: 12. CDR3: CASSLIPSGRGLGYTF. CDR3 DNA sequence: TGTGCCAGCAGCTTAATCCCCTCGGGCAGGGGGCTTGGCTACACCTTC.